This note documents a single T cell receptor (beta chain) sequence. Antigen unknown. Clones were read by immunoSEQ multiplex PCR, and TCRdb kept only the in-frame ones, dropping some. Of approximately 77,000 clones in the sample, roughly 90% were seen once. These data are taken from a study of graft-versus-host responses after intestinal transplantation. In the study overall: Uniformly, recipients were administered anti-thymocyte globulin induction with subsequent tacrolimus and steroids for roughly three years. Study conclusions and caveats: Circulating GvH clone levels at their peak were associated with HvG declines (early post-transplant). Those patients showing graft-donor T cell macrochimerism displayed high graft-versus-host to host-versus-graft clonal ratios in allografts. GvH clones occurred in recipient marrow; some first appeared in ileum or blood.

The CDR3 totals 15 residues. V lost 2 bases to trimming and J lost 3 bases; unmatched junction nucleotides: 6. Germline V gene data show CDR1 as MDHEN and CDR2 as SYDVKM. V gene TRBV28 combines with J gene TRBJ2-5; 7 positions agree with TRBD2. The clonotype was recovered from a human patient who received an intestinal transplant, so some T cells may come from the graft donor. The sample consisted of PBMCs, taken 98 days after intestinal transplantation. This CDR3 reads CASSLGLADKETQYF. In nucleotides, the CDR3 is TGTGCCAGCAGTTTAGGTCTAGCGGACAAAGAGACCCAGTACTTC.